This TCR beta chain was identified in a study of blood T cell repertoires in COVID-19. Study context: Spain, Italy and the United States supplied samples that represented acute and convalescent COVID-19.

As originally analysed: Estimates of nucleated cell counts were drawn from the amplification of reference gene primers. Generated by immunoSEQ multiplex PCR, the TCRdb table keeps only in-frame clones and is missing some. V, J and clone size are those of that table, while D and trimming were read from the DNA. The table has approximately 170,000 clones, around nine tenths seen once; the top ten hold 18%. As concerns this clone: Compared with germline, one end of the junction differs, possibly owing to a read error.

The TCR comes from a man between 60 and 75 years old with active or convalescent COVID-19. The sample taken for sequencing was peripheral blood.

The chain's CDR3 is CASSLDRGHYYGYTF. The CDR3 DNA reads TGTGCCAGCAGTTTAGACAGGGGGCACTACTATGGCTACACCTTC. The V call is TRBV7-9, the J call TRBJ1-2, with TRBD1 matching over 10 bases. Germline CDR1 reads SEHNR; CDR2 reads FQNEAQ (reference sequence). The CDR3 consists of 15 residues.